A selection of T cell receptor beta chains follows, all from one sample in a study of cytomegalovirus exposure and HLA in healthy donors. Sequenced by immunoSEQ multiplex PCR; TCRdb stores in-frame clones only, minus some. The sample has some 92,000 clones; more than 70% are singletons. Sequencing input: PBMCs. Every receptor here comes from a man aged 18 to 30 in good health and CMV-seropositive. Each CDR3 is given with its conserved first and last residue. The D gene is left open where the match is weak. The listing skips clone size in some rows; elsewhere it reads once, few, many or a size class.

v_gene	abundance	d_gene	j_gene	CDR3nt	CDR3aa
TRBV29-1	NA	NA	TRBJ2-2	TGCAGCGTTGATAGCGGCTACACCGGGGAGCTGTTTTTT	CSVDSGYTGELFF
TRBV7-6	NA	TRBD2	TRBJ2-3	TGTGCCAGCAGCTTAGCTGGGGGGGCAGATACGCAGTATTTT	CASSLAGGADTQYF
TRBV5-1	NA	NA	TRBJ2-3	TGCGCCAGCAGCCTGGGCGGCGGGACCCTCGGGATTACAGATACGCAGTATTTT	CASSLGGGTLGITDTQYF
TRBV5-4	NA	NA	TRBJ2-3	TGTGCCAGCAGCTGGACCGGGGGAGATACGCAGTATTTT	CASSWTGGDTQYF
TRBV30	NA	NA	TRBJ1-5	TGTGCCTGGAGTGAAGGAGGAGCTAATCAGCCCCAGCATTTT	CAWSEGGANQPQHF
TRBV11-2	NA	NA	TRBJ1-1	TGTGCCAGCAGCTTCAGGGTTCAGGTGAACACTGAAGCTTTCTTT	CASSFRVQVNTEAFF
TRBV30	NA	NA	TRBJ2-2	TGTGCCTGGAGTTCCGAACAAGCCGGGGAGCTGTTTTTT	CAWSSEQAGELFF
TRBV29-1	NA	TRBD2	TRBJ2-3	TGCAGCGTTGAGGGGGGGACTAGCGGGGTTAGCACAGATACGCAGTATTTT	CSVEGGTSGVSTDTQYF
TRBV2	few	TRBD1	TRBJ1-6	TGTGCCAGCAGACAGGACAGGGGGAATTCACCCCTCCACTTT	CASRQDRGNSPLHF
TRBV6-5	few	NA	TRBJ2-7	TGTGCCAGCAGTTACGTGAAAACAGGGTCCTCCTACGAGCAGTACTTC	CASSYVKTGSSYEQYF
TRBV5-4	NA	TRBD1	TRBJ1-2	TGTGCCAGCAGCTTGGCTGGAAGGGGGCGAGGAGGCTACACCTTC	CASSLAGRGRGGYTF
TRBV19	NA	TRBD2	TRBJ2-2	TGTGCCAGTAATTCGGGAGGGAACACCGGGGAGCTGTTTTTT	CASNSGGNTGELFF
TRBV5-1	NA	NA	TRBJ1-5	TGCGCCAGCAGCTTGGGCACAGGGAGGGCTCAGCCCCAGCATTTT	CASSLGTGRAQPQHF
TRBV25-1	NA	NA	TRBJ1-2	TGTGCCAGCAGTACCCTGGTGGGGGTTAAGGGGGATGGCTACACCTTC	CASSTLVGVKGDGYTF
TRBV7-3	NA	TRBD2	TRBJ2-3	TGTGCCAGCAGCTTAGAAGCGGGGCCGGCTACGCAGTATTTT	CASSLEAGPATQYF
TRBV30	NA	TRBD1	TRBJ1-6	TGTGCCTGGAGTCGTGGACAGGGCTTACGATCACCCCTCCACTTT	CAWSRGQGLRSPLHF
TRBV30	once	TRBD1	TRBJ2-3	TGTGCCTGGAGTTGGACAGGGGCCCACACAGATACGCAGTATTTT	CAWSWTGAHTDTQYF
TRBV5-4	NA	TRBD2	TRBJ2-3	TGTGCCAGCAGCTTGACTAGCGGGGGGGCAGGAGATACGCAGTATTTT	CASSLTSGGAGDTQYF
TRBV5-4	NA	NA	TRBJ1-1	TGTGCCAGCAGCTTCGTGGGAGGCACTGAAGCTTTCTTT	CASSFVGGTEAFF
TRBV10-3	NA	TRBD1	TRBJ1-1	TGTGCCATTACAGGGGACACTGAAGCTTTCTTT	CAITGDTEAFF
TRBV9	few	NA	TRBJ2-7	TGTGCCAGCAGCGTAGCTTGGACTGATACCTACGAGCAGTACTTC	CASSVAWTDTYEQYF
TRBV6-1	NA	TRBD1	TRBJ1-6	TGTGCCAGCAGTGTTAGACAGGGAGCAAATAATTCACCCCTCCACTTT	CASSVRQGANNSPLHF
TRBV27	NA	NA	TRBJ1-4	TGTGCCAGCAGTCCCCTGATTCCAGGGCTGGCAAATGAAAAACTGTTTTTT	CASSPLIPGLANEKLFF
TRBV30	NA	TRBD2	TRBJ2-7	TGTGCCTGGACCTTAGCGGGAGCCTACGAGCAGTACTTC	CAWTLAGAYEQYF
TRBV4-2	NA	TRBD1	TRBJ2-3	TGTGCCAGCAGCCCCCCCGGGGACAGGGGCCGGCCCAGTGATACGCAGTATTTT	CASSPPGDRGRPSDTQYF
TRBV14	NA	TRBD1	TRBJ1-2	TGTGCCAGCAGCCAAGTACAGGGGCCACCCCCCGGCTACACCTTC	CASSQVQGPPPGYTF
TRBV19	NA	NA	TRBJ1-3	TGTGCCAGTAGTATATCCCGACTCTCTGGAAACACCATATATTTT	CASSISRLSGNTIYF
TRBV7-8	NA	TRBD2	TRBJ2-1	TGTGCCAGCAGCCCCAGTGCCACTAGCGGGCCTAACAATGAGCAGTTCTTC	CASSPSATSGPNNEQFF
TRBV7-9	few	NA	TRBJ2-3	TGTGCCAGCAGCACTACAGATACGCAGTATTTT	CASSTTDTQYF
TRBV27	NA	TRBD1	TRBJ1-2	TGTGCCAGCAGCAACGCAGGGGGACGCGGCTACACCTTC	CASSNAGGRGYTF
TRBV10-3	NA	TRBD2	TRBJ2-1	TGTGCCATCAGGGGCGGGGGGGCATCCTCGGGGTACAATGAGCAGTTCTTC	CAIRGGGASSGYNEQFF
TRBV11-1	NA	TRBD1	TRBJ1-6	TGTGCCAGCAGCTTTGGACAGGGAGGTGGGCCCCTCCACTTT	CASSFGQGGGPLHF
TRBV14	NA	NA	TRBJ1-3	TGTGCCAGCAGCCTATTGGGACTTCGAAACACCATATATTTT	CASSLLGLRNTIYF
TRBV27	few	TRBD1	TRBJ2-7	TGTGCCAGCAGCGGCCAGGGGGACTACGAGCAGTACTTC	CASSGQGDYEQYF
TRBV6-5	NA	NA	TRBJ1-1	TGTGCCAGCAGTTACCTCGGCAGGGCGAACACTGAAGCTTTCTTT	CASSYLGRANTEAFF
TRBV15	NA	TRBD2	TRBJ2-1	TGTGCCACCAGCAGAGATCTAGCGGGGGGGCCTACGAATGAGCAGTTCTTC	CATSRDLAGGPTNEQFF
TRBV5-1	NA	TRBD1	TRBJ2-2	TGCGCCAGCAGCTTGGGGACAGGGAACCCGAACACCGGGGAGCTGTTTTTT	CASSLGTGNPNTGELFF
TRBV6-1	NA	TRBD1	TRBJ1-6	TGTGCCAGCAGTGAACACAGGGGGATTAATTCACCCCTCCACTTT	CASSEHRGINSPLHF
TRBV19	NA	TRBD1	TRBJ1-2	TGTGCCAGTAGTCCGCTCGACAGGGGTGCCTATGGCTACACCTTC	CASSPLDRGAYGYTF
TRBV7-9	once	NA	TRBJ2-7	TGTGCCAGCAGCTTAACATATGAGCAGTACTTC	CASSLTYEQYF
TRBV9	NA	NA	TRBJ1-5	TGTGCCAGCAGCGTAGGAGTTTACAGCAATCAGCCCCAGCATTTT	CASSVGVYSNQPQHF
TRBV9	NA	NA	TRBJ1-2	TGTGCCAGCAGCGTATCCTGGGCAGCCGGTAGCTATGGCTACACCTTC	CASSVSWAAGSYGYTF
TRBV5-1	NA	NA	TRBJ1-5	TGCGCCAGCAGCCAGGGCCTTGATCAGCCCCAGCATTTT	CASSQGLDQPQHF
TRBV10-1	NA	NA	TRBJ2-1	TGCGCCAGCGGGTATGCACGGAGTGAGCAGTTCTTC	CASGYARSEQFF
TRBV9	NA	TRBD1	TRBJ2-2	TGTGCCAGCACGAGGGGGCAGAACACCGGGGAGCTGTTTTTT	CASTRGQNTGELFF
TRBV15	NA	NA	TRBJ1-4	TGTGCCACCAGCAAGAGTTACTTCCGGGATAAGACTGGACAACTGTTTTTT	CATSKSYFRDKTGQLFF
TRBV7-8	NA	TRBD1	TRBJ1-3	TGTGCCAGCAGCCCAGGGGGTTCTGGAAACACCATATATTTT	CASSPGGSGNTIYF
TRBV6-5	once	NA	TRBJ2-6	TGTGCCAGCAGTTATTTTGAGCTTTCTGGGGCCAACGTCCTGACTTTC	CASSYFELSGANVLTF
TRBV6-1	once	TRBD1	TRBJ2-5	TGTGCCAGCAGTGGCTCGGACAGGGTTTTAGAAGAGACCCAGTACTTC	CASSGSDRVLEETQYF
TRBV28	once	NA	TRBJ2-3	TGTGCCAGCAGATATAGCACAGATACGCAGTATTTT	CASRYSTDTQYF
TRBV4-1	NA	NA	TRBJ1-1	TGCGCCAGCAGCCAACCCGGGACAAACACTGAAGCTTTCTTT	CASSQPGTNTEAFF
TRBV7-9	NA	NA	TRBJ1-2	TGTGCCAGCAGCTCAGACGCAGACTCCTATGGCTACACCTTC	CASSSDADSYGYTF
TRBV11-1	few	NA	TRBJ2-2	TGTGCCAGCAGGGGAGTGGGCGAGGAGCTGTTTTTT	CASRGVGEELFF
TRBV19	once	NA	TRBJ1-5	TGTGCCAGTAGGCCACAGGGCTGGAGCAATCAGCCCCAGCATTTT	CASRPQGWSNQPQHF
TRBV6-6	NA	TRBD1	TRBJ1-4	TGTGCCAGCAGTTATATGACAGGGCTCGGTGAAAAACTGTTTTTT	CASSYMTGLGEKLFF
TRBV6-1	NA	NA	TRBJ2-7	TGTGCCAGCAGTGAGGCGGGAATCAACGAGCAGTACTTC	CASSEAGINEQYF
TRBV5-8	few	NA	TRBJ2-2	TGTGCCAGCAGCACGGGACTTATGCCGGGGGAGCTGTTTTTT	CASSTGLMPGELFF
TRBV7-3	few	NA	TRBJ2-7	TGTGCCAGCAGCTTACAGGGGGGACCCTACGAGCAGTACTTC	CASSLQGGPYEQYF
TRBV12-5	NA	NA	TRBJ2-5	TGTGCTAGTGGTTTGGGGAACAGGGAGACCCAGTACTTC	CASGLGNRETQYF